This T cell receptor (beta chain) came from a study of tumor-infiltrating lymphocytes in localized non-small cell lung cancer. The overall study: Patients included smokers and never-smokers with various histologies, some sampled after neoadjuvant chemotherapy. Study results and limitations: Not all patients were TCR sequenced, owing to tissue quantity. Tumor T-cell fraction from TCR sequencing was not associated with recurrence-free survival (p = 0.61).

Produced via immunoSEQ multiplex PCR; TCRdb's table is partial and in-frame only. This table holds around 25,000 clones, just under 70% found once. This CDR3 spans 14 amino acids. Trimming shortened V by 0 bases and J by 2 bases, and 8 bases separated the two germline ends. CDR1 SGHRS and CDR2 YFSETQ come from the germline V gene. Of note for this clone: Its specificity is not known.

The clonotype was recovered from a human donor with non-small cell lung cancer. The sequencing input was lung tumor tissue. The chain carries TRBV5-1 and TRBJ1-1; a weak D match, TRBD1 (5 bases). CDR3 residues: CASSLGGANTEAFF. The CDR3 region has the DNA TGCGCCAGCAGCTTGGGTGGGGCTAACACTGAAGCTTTCTTT.